This is a list of T cell receptor beta chains from one sample in a study of shared clonotypes between healthy human individuals. Clones were sequenced by immunoSEQ multiplex PCR, and TCRdb holds only the in-frame ones, with some missing. The data show under 350,000 clones, with around 87% seen just once and about a sixth held by the top ten. The specimen was memory CD8+ T cells sorted from blood. The receptor source for this set is a man younger than 30 in good health. Each CDR3 is given with its conserved first and last residue. D genes are given only for firm matches. Not all rows give a size; the values are once, few, many and, for expanded clones, a class.

V	J	D	size	DNA	CDR3
TRBV5-1	TRBJ2-5	TRBD2	-	TGCGCCAGCAGCTTGGAACGAGCTAGCGGGGAGACCCAGTACTTC	CASSLERASGETQYF
TRBV6-1	TRBJ1-1	-	-	TGTGCCAGCAACGTAGACCTGAACACTGAAGCTTTCTTT	CASNVDLNTEAFF
TRBV4-1	TRBJ2-3	-	-	TGCGCCAGCAGCCAAGTGCCCCCGAGCGATTACACAGATACGCAGTATTTT	CASSQVPPSDYTDTQYF
TRBV6-1	TRBJ2-3	-	many	TGTGCCAGCAAGGAGCGAGTCACAGATACGCAGTATTTT	CASKERVTDTQYF
TRBV28	TRBJ2-1	-	-	TGTGCCAGCCGCCGAAGCTCCTACAATGAGCAGTTCTTC	CASRRSSYNEQFF
TRBV29-1	TRBJ2-7	-	-	TGCAGCGTTGAGGGAGCGGGCCCTACCGTAGGTTCCTACGAGCAGTACTTC	CSVEGAGPTVGSYEQYF
TRBV27	TRBJ2-7	TRBD1	-	TGTGCCAGCAGTATAACAGGGGGCGCGGACTACGAGCAGTACTTC	CASSITGGADYEQYF
TRBV11-1	TRBJ2-7	-	-	TGTGCCAGCAGCTTATCTGGAAGAACCTACGAGCAGTACTTC	CASSLSGRTYEQYF
TRBV5-4	TRBJ2-7	-	-	TGTGCCAGCAGCTTGGGTGAGGGCCCCTACGAGCAGTACTTC	CASSLGEGPYEQYF
TRBV25-1	TRBJ1-5	-	-	TGTGCCAGCAGTGAAGGTAGGGGTGGTAGCAATCAGCCCCAGCATTTT	CASSEGRGGSNQPQHF
TRBV5-6	TRBJ1-1	-	-	TGTGCCAGCAGTCATAGACGGGTTTTCAGCACTGAAGCTTTCTTT	CASSHRRVFSTEAFF
TRBV27	TRBJ2-7	-	once	TGTGCCAGCAGTTCTCGGGAGTCCCACGAGCAGTACTTC	CASSSRESHEQYF
TRBV7-9	TRBJ1-5	-	-	TGTGCCAGCAGCTTAGTGGAGGAAGGGGGCAATCAGCCCCAGCATTTT	CASSLVEEGGNQPQHF
TRBV5-5	TRBJ2-7	TRBD2	-	TGTGCCAGCAGCCACGGGACTAGCGGGAGCCCAAGGGGCTACGAGCAGTACTTC	CASSHGTSGSPRGYEQYF
TRBV5-1	TRBJ2-3	-	-	TGCGCCAGCAGCTTAGTGGGGACCCTCACAGATACGCAGTATTTT	CASSLVGTLTDTQYF
TRBV4-1	TRBJ1-3	-	-	TGCGCCAGCAGCCAAGATGGTAGCTCTGGAAACACCATATATTTT	CASSQDGSSGNTIYF